This T cell receptor (beta chain) was sequenced for a study of a mutant IDH1 vaccine in newly diagnosed glioma. Time point denoted: baseline, week 1 (first vaccination visit). Treatment in this sample: pre-vaccination baseline after standard-of-care therapy. TCRdb's table, derived via immunoSEQ multiplex PCR, lists solely in-frame clones and lacks some. This sample has about 67,000 clones, with 65% to 85% found just once. V lost 4 bases to trimming and J lost 3 bases; unmatched junction nucleotides: 4. CDR3 length equals 13 residues. Per germline, CDR1 SQVTM and CDR2 ANQGSEA. The chain employs TRBV29-1 and TRBJ2-3; 7 nucleotides match TRBD2. The material was peripheral blood mononuclear cells (PBMCs), obtained from a glioma patient treated with radiotherapy, temozolomide or both. This receptor was identified in a woman aged 18-30 years with glioma. Some clones in this sample may be carry-over from other donors' samples. The CDR3 loop is CSVGAGVTDTQYF. In nucleotides, the CDR3 is TGCAGCGTTGGTGCGGGAGTAACAGATACGCAGTATTTT.